The 8 T cell receptor beta chains listed next were all sequenced from one sample in a study of blood T cell repertoires in COVID-19. Sequencing used immunoSEQ multiplex PCR; TCRdb keeps in-frame clones, though not all of them. This table holds some 390,000 clones, 70% to 90% found once. Source material: peripheral blood. These receptors all come from a woman aged 55-75 years with COVID-19, enrolled during active disease.

V and J are TRBV7-8 and TRBJ2-2; 10 bases align to TRBD2. This CDR3 has 16 amino acids. Trimming cost V 3 bases and J 4 bases; bases outside gene matches: 5. Germline CDR1 reads SGHVS; CDR2 reads FQNEAQ. The CDR3 is CASSLGGTSVTGELFF. CDR3 nucleotides: TGTGCCAGCAGCTTGGGCGGGACTAGCGTCACCGGGGAGCTGTTTTTT.

This chain joins TRBV11-2 and TRBJ1-4, with D perhaps matching TRBD1 (6 bases). This CDR3 contains 17 residues. In germline, CDR1 is SGHAT, CDR2 FQNNGV. The germline V and J ends were trimmed by 4 bases and 7 bases, with 22 bases remaining between them. In DNA, the CDR3 is TGTGCCAGCAGCTCCCTAACAGGGCTAAAATTTCGTGAAAAACTGTTTTTT. Translation gives CASSSLTGLKFREKLFF. The variable domain in full, with the rest retrieved from reference TRBV11-2 and TRBJ1-4, is EAGVAQSPRYKIIEKRQSVAFWCNPISGHATLYWYQQILGQGPKLLIQFQNNGVVDDSQLPKDRFSAERLKGVDSTLKIQPAKLEDSAVYLCASSSLTGLKFREKLFFGSGTQLSVL.

The genes are TRBV28 and TRBJ1-6; possible D gene TRBD1, 6 bases. Germline values: CDR1 MDHEN, CDR2 SYDVKM. There are 14 residues in the CDR3. Trimming stripped 3 bases from V and 10 bases from J, with 13 bases between. CDR3 DNA sequence: TGTGCCAGCAGTTTGGACAGAGGGCAGTCACCCCTCCACTTT. This encodes CASSLDRGQSPLHF.

Comment on this clone: The germline gene is not matched at one end of the junction; a read error may be the cause. The J gene is TRBJ2-1, the V gene TRBV3-1 (or the pseudogene TRBV3-2); perhaps TRBD2 as D (6 bases). Per germline, CDR1 LGHDT and CDR2 YNNKEL (reference sequence). This CDR3 is 15 amino acids long. Written as DNA, the CDR3 is TGTGCCAGCAGCCAAGATAGGGACTCCTCCTCCTTCCTCGTCTTC. This sequence encodes CASSQDRDSSSFLVF.

This clone was seen just once. This rearrangement joins TRBV3-1 (or the pseudogene TRBV3-2) to TRBJ1-3; D possibly corresponds to TRBD1 (5 bases). The ends were cut back, 3 bases at V and 0 bases at J, with 15 bases in the middle. This CDR3 contains 17 residues. Germline V CDR1 and CDR2: LGHDT, YNNKEL (reference sequence). DNA of the CDR3: TGTGCCAGCAGCCAGGCCCCCGACAGTTACTCTGGAAACACCATATATTTT. Amino acids: CASSQAPDSYSGNTIYF.

The rearrangement joins TRBV5-1 to TRBJ2-5, with TRBD2 matching over 11 bases. CDR1 and CDR2 (germline): SGHRS, YFSETQ. The CDR3 is made up of 16 amino acids. V dropped 4 bases and J dropped 1; count of bases not matched to a gene: 6. The CDR3 bases are TGCGCCAGCAGCGTCCCTAGCGGGGGGCCCCAAGAGACCCAGTACTTC. Translation gives CASSVPSGGPQETQYF.

This rearrangement joins TRBV18 to TRBJ2-1; 9 nucleotides match TRBD2. The CDR3 covers 15 residues. CDR1 and CDR2 (germline): KGHSH, LQKENI. Unmatched junction bases numbered 0, after V lost 1 base and J lost 2 bases. CDR3 sequence: CASSPQRGAYNEQFF. The CDR3 nucleotides are TGTGCCAGCTCACCACAGCGGGGGGCCTACAATGAGCAGTTCTTC.

This chain uses TRBV30 with TRBJ2-7; D not resolved. Germline CDR1 GTSNPN, CDR2 SVGIG (reference sequence). The CDR3 contains 13 residues. The V end lost 2 bases, the J end lost 0 bases, and 8 bases lay between the germline ends. CDR3 sequence (DNA): TGTGCCTGGAGTCTTCAGGCCTCCTACGAGCAGTACTTC. Its protein is CAWSLQASYEQYF.